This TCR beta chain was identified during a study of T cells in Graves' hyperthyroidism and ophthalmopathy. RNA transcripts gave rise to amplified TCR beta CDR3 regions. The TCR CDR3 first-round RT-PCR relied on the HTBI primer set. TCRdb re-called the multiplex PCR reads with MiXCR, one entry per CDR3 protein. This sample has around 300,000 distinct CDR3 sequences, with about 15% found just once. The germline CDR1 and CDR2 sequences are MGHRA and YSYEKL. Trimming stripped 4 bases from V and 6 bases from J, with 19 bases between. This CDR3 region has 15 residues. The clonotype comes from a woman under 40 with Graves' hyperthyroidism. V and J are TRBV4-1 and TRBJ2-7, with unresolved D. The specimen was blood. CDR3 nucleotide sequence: TGCGCCAGCAGCCCGACGGACGGTGTGAGGATCGAGCAGTACTTC. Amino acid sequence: CASSPTDGVRIEQYF.